The sequence of this T cell receptor beta chain was determined in a study of control samples from healthy donors and cancer patients. This clone was seen a single time. The V and J ends lost 1 base and 2 bases, in that order; junction bases with no gene match: 11. The CDR3 is made up of 18 amino acids. CDR1 and CDR2 from the germline V gene are LNHNV and YYDKDF (reference sequence). Here immunoSEQ multiplex PCR was the method, and the copy in TCRdb shows in-frame clones only, minus some. The sample lists about 130,000 clones; 85% to 95% were seen once. This sequence joins TRBV15 and TRBJ2-1; 7 bases are a match to TRBD2. The sequencing input was PBMCs. This sequence originates from an older man with head and neck cancer. The CDR3 loop is CATSRGSFGLAAYNEQFF. The CDR3 DNA sequence: TGTGCCACCAGCAGAGGCTCCTTTGGCCTAGCGGCCTACAATGAGCAGTTCTTC.